This T cell receptor beta chain was sequenced during a study of blood T cell repertoires in COVID-19. The overall study: Sites across the United States, Italy and Spain contributed samples from acute and convalescent COVID-19. The cDNA or gDNA used as material had been derived from T cells, B-cell-depleted T cells, or PBMCs.

The CDR3 is 16 amino acids. Germline CDR1 is SGHRS and CDR2 is YFSETQ. Trimming took 1 base from V and 1 from J, leaving 15 bases between them. Source study methods: Reference gene primer amplification in the assay estimated nucleated cell counts. The protocol was immunoSEQ multiplex PCR, while the TCRdb copy is restricted to in-frame clones and leaves out a portion. The V and J calls and clone size are taken from that table; D and trimming were inferred from the DNA. In the table there are around 150,000 clones, under 90% of which are singletons. This chain connects TRBV5-1 to TRBJ2-7; TRBD2 is a possible D gene (7 bases). The TCR was taken from an elderly woman in a cohort sampled during active or convalescent COVID-19. The specimen was peripheral blood. CDR3 loop: CASSLIGGLGSYEQYV. The CDR3 nucleotides are TGCGCCAGCAGCTTGATCGGGGGGCTGGGATCCTACGAGCAGTACGTC.